The T cell receptor beta chain under discussion was sequenced for a study of blood T cell repertoires in COVID-19. The germline CDR1 and CDR2 sequences are GTSNPN and SVGIG (reference sequence). The CDR3 is 17 amino acids. V was cut by 0 bases and J by 4 bases, with 18 bases left in between. In the study's own analysis: Amplification with reference gene primers provided the estimates of nucleated cell counts. Clones were read by immunoSEQ multiplex PCR, and TCRdb kept only the in-frame ones, dropping some. The V and J calls and clone size were taken over from that table, and D and trimming were inferred from the DNA. The sample comprises 150,000 to 200,000 clones, 88% of which are singletons, and roughly 10% rests with the top ten. Two negative PCRs, clearance, or symptom resolution were required of recovered Cohort 3 donors.

The rearrangement uses TRBV30 and TRBJ2-2; tentatively, D is TRBD2 (7 bases). The receptor was derived from a woman aged 18-35 years who had recovered from COVID-19. The sequenced material came from PBMCs or T cells enriched from blood (not recorded which). CDR3 residues: CAWSVEGGHVGTGELFF. CDR3 nucleotides: TGTGCCTGGAGTGTAGAGGGGGGGCACGTGGGCACCGGGGAGCTGTTTTTT.